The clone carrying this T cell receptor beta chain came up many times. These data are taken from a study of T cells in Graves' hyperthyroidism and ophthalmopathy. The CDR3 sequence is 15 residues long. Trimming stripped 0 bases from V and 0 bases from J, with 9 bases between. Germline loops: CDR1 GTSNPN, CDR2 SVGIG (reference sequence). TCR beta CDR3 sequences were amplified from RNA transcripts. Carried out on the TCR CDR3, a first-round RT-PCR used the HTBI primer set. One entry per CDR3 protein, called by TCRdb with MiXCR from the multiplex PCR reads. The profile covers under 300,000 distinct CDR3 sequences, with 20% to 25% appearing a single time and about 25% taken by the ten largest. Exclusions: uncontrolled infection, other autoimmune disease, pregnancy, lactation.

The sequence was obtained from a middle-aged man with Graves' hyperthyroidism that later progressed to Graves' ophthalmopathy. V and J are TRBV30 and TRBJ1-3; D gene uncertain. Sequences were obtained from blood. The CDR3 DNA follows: TGTGCCTGGAGTGTCTCTGGAGGCTCTGGAAACACCATATATTTT. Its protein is CAWSVSGGSGNTIYF.